A single sample is the source of the 13 T cell receptor beta chains below, sequenced in a study of blood T cell repertoires in COVID-19 (dated by TCRdb to 2020 to 2021). The method was the immunoSEQ multiplex PCR assay. Sourced from immuneACCESS, this table was stored by TCRdb with only in-frame sequences that have V and J called. A share of the clones is absent; for the studies checked, an unresolved V gene accounts for under half, and the remainder has no known explanation. Within this sample are some 14,000 clones, with 85% to 90% of them counted one time only. The top ten constitute 2% to 3% of the sample. The sequenced material came from peripheral blood. The origin of the receptors is a woman in her seventies in a cohort sampled during active or convalescent COVID-19.

The chain uses TRBV6-5 and TRBJ1-2; maybe TRBD1 (6 bases). Germline V CDR1 and CDR2: MNHEY, SVGAGI. The CDR3 length is 14 residues. Trimming took off 4 bases at V and 4 bases at J, with 13 bases between the two ends. The CDR3 region has the DNA TGTGCCAGCAGTTCCAGGGGTAGACTCTATGGCTACACCTTC. It specifies CASSSRGRLYGYTF.

The chain employs TRBV5-1 and TRBJ1-2, with D unclear. With 2 bases removed from V and 8 bases from J, the gap between germline ends came to 13 bases. This CDR3 contains 13 residues. The germline gives CDR1 SGHRS, CDR2 YFSETQ. CDR3 protein: CASSLEGQNGYTF. The CDR3 nucleotides are TGCGCCAGCAGCTTAGAGGGTCAAAACGGCTACACCTTC.

The rearrangement uses TRBV19 and TRBJ1-6; maybe TRBD1 (5 bases). The length of the CDR3 is 18 residues. Germline V gene lookup returns CDR1 LNHDA and CDR2 SQIVND (reference sequence). V lost 3 bases to trimming and J lost 0 bases, with 15 bases between them. The CDR3 sequence: CASSMGQGLSSYNSPLHF. Here the CDR3 DNA reads TGTGCCAGTAGTATGGGCCAGGGCCTGAGCTCCTATAATTCACCCCTCCACTTT.

The chain employs TRBV10-3 and TRBJ1-6; D gene unclear. The ends were cut back, 6 bases at V and 6 bases at J, with 9 bases in the middle. In germline, CDR1 is ENHRY, CDR2 SYGVKD. The CDR3 consists of 13 residues. In DNA form, the CDR3 reads TGTGCCATCAGCTTAATCAGTAATTCACCCCTCCACTTT. Its protein product is CAISLISNSPLHF.

The chain uses TRBV27 and TRBJ2-7; D is possibly TRBD2 (5 bases). V lost 4 bases and J lost 0, with 10 bases in between. The CDR3 covers 14 residues. Germline V gene data show CDR1 as MNHEY and CDR2 as SMNVEV (reference sequence). CDR3 residues: CASSSDWNSYEQYF. CDR3 nucleotides: TGTGCCAGCAGTTCGGACTGGAACTCCTACGAGCAGTACTTC.

The rearrangement links TRBV28 to TRBJ1-4; TRBD1 matches 8 bases. Germline V gene sequence: CDR1 MDHEN, CDR2 SYDVKM. The trim removed 4 bases at V and 5 bases at J, leaving 12 bases unmatched. The CDR3 is 17 residues long. In nucleotides, the CDR3 is TGTGCCAGCAGTTCAGTCCCGGGACAGGAACCGAATGAAAAACTGTTTTTT. This encodes CASSSVPGQEPNEKLFF. The entire variable domain, with the rest obtained from reference TRBV28 and TRBJ1-4, is as follows: DVKVTQSSRYLVKRTGEKVFLECVQDMDHENMFWYRQDPGLGLRLIYFSYDVKMKEKGDIPEGYSVSREKKERFSLILESASTNQTSMYLCASSSVPGQEPNEKLFFGSGTQLSVL.

The chain carries TRBV7-9 and TRBJ1-2, with 8 positions matching TRBD1. This CDR3 region has 14 residues. Losses at the gene ends were 3 bases for V and 7 bases for J; bases not matched to a gene: 7. Per germline, CDR1 SEHNR and CDR2 FQNEAQ (reference sequence). The CDR3 nucleotides read TGTGCCAGCAGCTTTGACAGGGGTCGGGGTGGCTACACCTTC. It translates to CASSFDRGRGGYTF.

The chain joins TRBV28 to TRBJ2-2; D may be TRBD1 (6 bases). Germline V gene sequence: CDR1 MDHEN, CDR2 SYDVKM. Trimming pared 1 base from V and 5 bases from J, leaving 14 bases between. CDR3 length: 16 residues. The CDR3 is CASSLLAGVATGELFF. The CDR3 coding sequence is TGTGCCAGCAGTTTATTAGCAGGGGTTGCAACCGGGGAGCTGTTTTTT.

This chain joins TRBV19 and TRBJ2-1; 12 bases match TRBD2. Germline V gene lookup returns CDR1 LNHDA and CDR2 SQIVND (reference sequence). The CDR3 totals 16 residues. With 6 bases clipped from V and 4 bases from J, the junction kept 7 bases outside the gene matches. For the CDR3, the DNA is TGTGCCAGTAGCCCAACTAGCGGGGGGCCTTACAATGAGCAGTTCTTC. This sequence encodes CASSPTSGGPYNEQFF.

This chain joins TRBV4-1 and TRBJ1-2, with TRBD1 as a possible D gene (5 bases). CDR3 length: 16 amino acids. The V and J ends lost 8 bases and 0 bases respectively, with 19 bases between them. CDR1 and CDR2 (germline): MGHRA, YSYEKL. CDR3 nucleotides: TGCGCCAGCGCCGGGGGGGGTGGAAGGGCTAACTATGGCTACACCTTC. Amino acids: CASAGGGGRANYGYTF.

This clone was seen once. This sequence joins TRBV7-2 and TRBJ2-1, with D possibly being TRBD2 (5 bases). Trimming removed 2 bases at V and 7 bases at J, with 15 bases between. The CDR3 covers 15 residues. CDR1 and CDR2 (germline): SGHTA, FQGNSA. CDR3 loop: CASSLNGVVRNEQFF. Here the CDR3 DNA reads TGTGCCAGCAGCTTAAACGGGGTCGTTAGAAATGAGCAGTTCTTC.

This clone was detected a few times. The chain couples TRBV25-1 to TRBJ1-1; possibly TRBD1 for D (5 bases). The CDR3 sequence is 15 residues long. The germline V gene has CDR1 MGHDK and CDR2 SYGVNS. V lost 1 base to trimming and J lost 5 bases, with 14 bases between them. The CDR3 DNA reads as TGTGCCAGCAGTGAATCCACCAGGGAAACGACTGAAGCTTTCTTT. Translation gives CASSESTRETTEAFF.

This rearrangement joins TRBV19 to TRBJ1-4, with 9 positions matching TRBD1. Unmatched junction bases numbered 11, after V lost 0 bases and J lost 6 bases. Germline V lookup: CDR1 LNHDA, CDR2 SQIVND (reference sequence). The CDR3 is 18 amino acids. The CDR3 reads CASSIDIRNRGRDEKLFF. The CDR3, as DNA: TGTGCCAGTAGTATAGATATCCGCAACAGGGGGCGGGATGAAAAACTGTTTTTT.